These T cell receptor beta chains were read from a single sample in a study of blood T cell repertoires in COVID-19. Assay used: immunoSEQ multiplex PCR; TCRdb lists only in-frame clones, some missing. The repertoire has about 240,000 clones, roughly 85% of them found once; the top ten carry 4% to 6%. Sequenced input: peripheral blood. The receptors shown here come from a middle-aged man with COVID-19, enrolled during active disease. The CDR3 runs from the conserved cysteine through the conserved F or W. The order of the fields is clone size, J gene, D gene, V gene, CDR3 DNA, CDR3 protein. A D gene is named only where the DNA matches it firmly. Size tells how often a clone was seen (once, few, many) or the class of an expanded clone, and some rows leave it out.

NA,TRBJ2-2,TRBD2,TRBV2,TGTGCCAGCAGTGATCCGGGACTAGCGGGGGGAACGTCCTGGGAGCTGTTTTTT,CASSDPGLAGGTSWELFF
NA,TRBJ2-5,NA,TRBV2,TGTGCCAGCAGAGACCGAAGGAGCCAAGAGACCCAGTACTTC,CASRDRRSQETQYF
NA,TRBJ2-1,TRBD2,TRBV27,TGTGCCAGCACCCCACGGGCTAGCGGGGCTAGCAATGAGCAGTTCTTC,CASTPRASGASNEQFF
NA,TRBJ1-6,NA,TRBV13,TGTGCCAGCAGCTTAGGCCTCAGGAATTCACCCCTCCACTTT,CASSLGLRNSPLHF
many,TRBJ1-2,NA,TRBV19,TGTGCCAGTAGTACTACAGGGTACGGCTACACCTTC,CASSTTGYGYTF
NA,TRBJ1-1,NA,TRBV10-1,TGCGCCAGCAGTATTAATACAGGGACTGAAGCTTTCTTT,CASSINTGTEAFF
few,TRBJ1-1,NA,TRBV2,TGTGCCAGCAGTAAGGGGGGGCCGGGCACTGAAGCTTTCTTT,CASSKGGPGTEAFF
NA,TRBJ2-7,NA,TRBV18,TGTGCCAGCTCACCCCCACAGCCACTCTCCTACGAGCAGTACTTC,CASSPPQPLSYEQYF
NA,TRBJ1-2,NA,TRBV23-1,TGCGCCAGCAGTCAACAGGGAACTAACTATGGCTACACCTTC,CASSQQGTNYGYTF
NA,TRBJ2-2,NA,TRBV4-1,TGCGCCAGCAGCCGAGAAGTACGCGGGACCGGGGAGCTGTTTTTT,CASSREVRGTGELFF
NA,TRBJ2-1,NA,TRBV4-1,TGCGCCAGCAGCCAAGAATTGGGCGAGCAGTTCTTC,CASSQELGEQFF
NA,TRBJ1-4,NA,TRBV7-6,TGTGCCAGCAGCTTAGAGGAAAGTTGGGCAGAACCAACTAATGAAAAACTGTTTTTT,CASSLEESWAEPTNEKLFF
NA,TRBJ2-1,TRBD1,TRBV18,TGTGCCAGCTCACCATTAGGACAGGGAGAGCAGTTCTTC,CASSPLGQGEQFF
NA,TRBJ2-1,TRBD2,TRBV27,TGTGCCAGCAGTTTAGCGGGGGGTTACAATGAGCAGTTCTTC,CASSLAGGYNEQFF
NA,TRBJ1-5,TRBD1,TRBV6-2/TRBV6-3,TGTGCCAGCACCCCAGGGGGCCACAATCAGCTCCAGCATTTT,CASTPGGHNQLQHF
medium-sized,TRBJ2-7,TRBD1,TRBV7-9,TGTGCCAGCAGCCGACAGGGGTTCCCCGAGCAGTACTTC,CASSRQGFPEQYF
once,TRBJ2-5,NA,TRBV5-1,TGCGCCAGCAGCTTACAGTTCCAAGAGACCCAGTACTTC,CASSLQFQETQYF
NA,TRBJ2-7,NA,TRBV4-1,TGCGCCAGCAGCCGCGGGACAGCTTACGAGCAGTACTTC,CASSRGTAYEQYF
NA,TRBJ2-1,NA,TRBV4-3,TGCGCCAGCAGCCAAGGGTTGGCAGAATCCTACAATGAGCAGTTCTTC,CASSQGLAESYNEQFF
NA,TRBJ1-5,TRBD1,TRBV4-1,TGCGCCAGCAGCCAAGGGATCGGCAGGGGGGTCGATCAGCCCCAGCATTTT,CASSQGIGRGVDQPQHF
NA,TRBJ1-4,TRBD1,TRBV6-5,TGTGCCAGCAGTTACTCGAGAGGGACAGGGACTGAAAAACTGTTTTTT,CASSYSRGTGTEKLFF
NA,TRBJ2-7,NA,TRBV7-2,TGTGCCAGCAGCTCCGGGGGACGGGTCTACGAGCAGTACTTC,CASSSGGRVYEQYF
NA,TRBJ2-7,NA,TRBV4-3,TGCGCCAGCAGCCAAGACTTTGGGGGCTTTCCCTACGAGCAGTACTTC,CASSQDFGGFPYEQYF
NA,TRBJ1-1,NA,TRBV18,TGTGCCAGCTCACCACTGAGGGGGTCGATCACTGAAGCTTTCTTT,CASSPLRGSITEAFF
NA,TRBJ2-2,NA,TRBV18,TGTGCCAGCTCACCATTAGCAAACCCCGGGGAGCTGTTTTTT,CASSPLANPGELFF
few,TRBJ2-3,NA,TRBV25-1,TGTGCCAGCAGTGTACTAGGATCGGATACGCAGTATTTT,CASSVLGSDTQYF
NA,TRBJ1-2,NA,TRBV20-1,TGCAGTGCTAGAGATGAGGGCTACACCTTC,CSARDEGYTF
NA,TRBJ1-3,NA,TRBV10-1,TGCGCCAGCAGTGATGGAGTTGGAAACACCATATATTTT,CASSDGVGNTIYF
NA,TRBJ2-7,TRBD2,TRBV5-4,TGTGCCAGCAGCTTGACTAGCGGGGGGGCCTTGTCCTACGAGCAGTACTTC,CASSLTSGGALSYEQYF
NA,TRBJ2-1,TRBD2,TRBV7-9,TGTGCCAGCGGCCGATATAGCGGGGTCAATGAGCAGTTCTTC,CASGRYSGVNEQFF
NA,TRBJ2-1,TRBD2,TRBV5-1,TGCGCCAGCAGCCCCGGGACTAGCGGGGGGGTTGAGCAGTTCTTC,CASSPGTSGGVEQFF
NA,TRBJ1-1,TRBD1,TRBV27,TGTGCCAGCCAAGGACAGGGGGTTTCAAAGGGGACTGAAGCTTTCTTT,CASQGQGVSKGTEAFF
NA,TRBJ2-2,TRBD2,TRBV10-3,TGTGCCATCAAAGATAGCGGGGTGAGCACCGGGGAGCTGTTTTTT,CAIKDSGVSTGELFF
NA,TRBJ2-6,NA,TRBV7-2,TGTGCCAGCAGCCCCCGGTTCTCTGGGGCCAACGTCCTGACTTTC,CASSPRFSGANVLTF
NA,TRBJ2-7,NA,TRBV28,TGTGCCAGCAGTTTGGGGCGGGGTTACGAGCAGTACTTC,CASSLGRGYEQYF
NA,TRBJ1-6,TRBD1,TRBV5-1,TGCGCCAGCAGCACAGGGGGCTTGGATTCACCCCTCCACTTT,CASSTGGLDSPLHF
once,TRBJ2-2,TRBD2,TRBV5-1,TGCGCCAGCAGCCGGACTAGCGGGGGGGCTGGCGGGGAGCTGTTTTTT,CASSRTSGGAGGELFF
NA,TRBJ1-3,NA,TRBV7-2,TGTGCCAGCAGGTCGACGGGGGGAGGAAACACCATATATTTT,CASRSTGGGNTIYF
NA,TRBJ2-7,TRBD1,TRBV28,TGTGCCAGCAGTTTAACAGGGGGCTCGTACGAGCAGTACTTC,CASSLTGGSYEQYF
NA,TRBJ1-1,NA,TRBV7-9,TGTGCCAGCAGCTTAACAGGGAATCACGCTGAAGCTTTCTTT,CASSLTGNHAEAFF
NA,TRBJ2-5,NA,TRBV28,TGTGCCAGCAGTCCAGGGAGGAAGACCCAGTACTTC,CASSPGRKTQYF
NA,TRBJ2-7,TRBD1,TRBV5-1,TGCGCCAGCAGCTTGGGGACAGGGGGCACCTACGAGCAGTACTTC,CASSLGTGGTYEQYF
NA,TRBJ2-5,TRBD1,TRBV10-1,TGCGCCAGCACTCCGAGACAGGGGTACCAAGAGACCCAGTACTTC,CASTPRQGYQETQYF
NA,TRBJ2-7,TRBD1,TRBV28,TGTGCCAGCAGTGCATCGACAGGGTCCTACGAGCAGTACTTC,CASSASTGSYEQYF
once,TRBJ1-6,NA,TRBV2,TGTGCCAGCAGTGAAGACAGGGTTTCACCCCTCCACTTT,CASSEDRVSPLHF
NA,TRBJ2-1,TRBD2,TRBV3-1/TRBV3-2,TGTGCCAGCAGCCAAGATGGGCTAGCGGCTTACAATGAGCAGTTCTTC,CASSQDGLAAYNEQFF
NA,TRBJ2-2,NA,TRBV3-1/TRBV3-2,TGTGCCAGCAGCCAATCCAACGGGGAGCTGTTTTTT,CASSQSNGELFF
NA,TRBJ2-2,TRBD1,TRBV5-4,TGTGCCAGCAGCTTTCCCTTAGGACAGGGGGCAAACACCGGGGAGCTGTTTTTT,CASSFPLGQGANTGELFF
NA,TRBJ1-6,NA,TRBV30,TGTGCCTGGAGTGTGTCCGGGTTCGCTTCACCCCTCCACTTT,CAWSVSGFASPLHF
NA,TRBJ1-2,NA,TRBV18,TGTGCCAGCTCACGCACAGCAAACTATGGCTACACCTTC,CASSRTANYGYTF
NA,TRBJ2-1,TRBD2,TRBV5-1,TGCGCCAGCAGCCGCGGGGGGGAAAGGTTCAATGAGCAGTTCTTC,CASSRGGERFNEQFF
once,TRBJ1-5,NA,TRBV4-1,TGCGCCAGCAGCCAAGGACCGGGTAGCAATCAGCCCCAGCATTTT,CASSQGPGSNQPQHF
NA,TRBJ2-2,NA,TRBV2,TGTGCCAGCAGGTACAGGGACACCGGGGAGCTGTTTTTT,CASRYRDTGELFF
NA,TRBJ2-3,TRBD1,TRBV29-1,TGCAGCGTTGATCTACAGGGGAGCACAGATACGCAGTATTTT,CSVDLQGSTDTQYF
once,TRBJ2-7,TRBD1,TRBV6-5,TGTGCCAGCAGTTACTCCCCGGACAGGGGAGGGTACGAGCAGTACTTC,CASSYSPDRGGYEQYF
NA,TRBJ1-2,NA,TRBV10-3,TGTGCCATCAGTGAGGGGGCAGGACGCTACACCTTC,CAISEGAGRYTF
NA,TRBJ2-7,NA,TRBV18,TGTGCCAGCTCACCTCGGGCAGGGGCCTACGAGCAGTACTTC,CASSPRAGAYEQYF
once,TRBJ2-3,NA,TRBV18,TGTGCCAGCTCACCGGGCTTAGTAGATACGCAGTATTTT,CASSPGLVDTQYF